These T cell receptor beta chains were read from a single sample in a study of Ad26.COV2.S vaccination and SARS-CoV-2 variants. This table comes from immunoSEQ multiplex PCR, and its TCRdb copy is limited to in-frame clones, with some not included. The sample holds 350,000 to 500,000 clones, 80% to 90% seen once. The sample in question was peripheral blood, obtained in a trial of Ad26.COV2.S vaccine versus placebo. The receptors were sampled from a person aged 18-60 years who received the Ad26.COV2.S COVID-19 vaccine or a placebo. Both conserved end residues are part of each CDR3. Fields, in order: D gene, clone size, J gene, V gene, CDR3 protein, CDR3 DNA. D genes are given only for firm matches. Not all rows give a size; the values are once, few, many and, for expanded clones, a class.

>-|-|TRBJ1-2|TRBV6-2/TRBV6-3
CASSRQDNYGYTF
TGTGCCAGCAGTCGACAGGATAACTATGGCTACACCTTC
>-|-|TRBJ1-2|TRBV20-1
CSASERFDYGYTF
TGCAGTGCTAGTGAACGATTTGACTATGGCTACACCTTC
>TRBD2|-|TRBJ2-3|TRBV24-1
CATSDNRLAGLRQYF
TGTGCCACCAGTGATAACCGACTAGCGGGATTAAGGCAGTATTTT
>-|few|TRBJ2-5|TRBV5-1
CASSRAQETQYF
TGCGCCAGCAGCAGGGCCCAAGAGACCCAGTACTTC
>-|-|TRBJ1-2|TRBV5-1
CASSLGSVQYGYTF
TGCGCCAGCAGCTTGGGTTCGGTTCAGTATGGCTACACCTTC
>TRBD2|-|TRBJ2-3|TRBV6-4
CASSPSGGGPDTQYF
TGTGCCAGCAGCCCTAGCGGGGGCGGGCCAGATACGCAGTATTTT
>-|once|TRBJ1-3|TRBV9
CASSVWGTGNTIYF
TGTGCCAGCAGCGTATGGGGTACTGGAAACACCATATATTTT
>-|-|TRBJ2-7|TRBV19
CASSRDVAYEQYF
TGTGCCAGTAGTCGGGACGTTGCCTACGAGCAGTACTTC
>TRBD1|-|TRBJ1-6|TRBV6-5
CASSSPGQNSPLHF
TGTGCCAGCAGTTCACCGGGACAGAATTCACCCCTCCACTTT
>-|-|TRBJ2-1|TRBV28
CASSFYNEQFF
TGTGCCAGCAGCTTCTACAATGAGCAGTTCTTC
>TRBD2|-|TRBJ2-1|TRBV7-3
CASSFSGRNEQFF
TGTGCCAGCAGCTTCAGCGGGAGAAATGAGCAGTTCTTC
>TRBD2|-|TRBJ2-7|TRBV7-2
CASSSGTSYEQYF
TGTGCCAGCAGTTCCGGGACTAGCTACGAGCAGTACTTC
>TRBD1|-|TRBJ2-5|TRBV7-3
CASSLTGTGVLETQYF
TGTGCCAGCAGCCTTACCGGGACAGGGGTTCTCGAGACCCAGTACTTC
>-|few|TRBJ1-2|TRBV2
CASSQSIAYGYTF
TGTGCCAGCAGTCAATCTATCGCCTATGGCTACACCTTC
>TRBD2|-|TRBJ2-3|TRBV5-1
CASSVGTSGWDTQYF
TGCGCCAGCAGCGTCGGGACTAGCGGCTGGGATACGCAGTATTTT
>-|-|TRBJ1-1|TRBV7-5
CAHPRGPSKGTEAFF
TGTGCCCATCCCCGGGGGCCCTCTAAGGGGACTGAAGCTTTCTTT
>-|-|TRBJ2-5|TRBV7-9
CASSLALVSRAQRVHF
TGTGCCAGCAGCTTAGCGCTGGTTTCCCGGGCTCAAAGGGTGCACTTC
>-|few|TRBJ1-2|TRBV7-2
CASKLTASSGYTF
TGTGCCAGTAAACTGACAGCTTCTAGTGGCTACACCTTC
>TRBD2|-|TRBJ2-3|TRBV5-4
CASSGKTSGSTDTQYF
TGTGCCAGCAGCGGAAAGACTAGCGGGAGCACAGATACGCAGTATTTT
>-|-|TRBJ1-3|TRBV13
CASSQGTRAGNTIYF
TGTGCCAGCAGCCAAGGTACCCGAGCTGGAAACACCATATATTTT
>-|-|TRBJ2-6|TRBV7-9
CASSLSSGANVLTF
TGTGCCAGCAGCTTGAGCTCTGGGGCCAACGTCCTGACTTTC
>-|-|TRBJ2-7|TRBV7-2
CASSLGNGPYEQYF
TGTGCCAGCAGCTTGGGAAACGGTCCCTACGAGCAGTACTTC
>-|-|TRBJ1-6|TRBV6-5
CASKKETGNSPLHF
TGTGCCAGCAAGAAGGAGACAGGAAATTCACCCCTCCACTTT
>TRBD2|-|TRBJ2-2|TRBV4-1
CASSQVDGRTGELFF
TGCGCCAGCAGCCAAGTGGACGGGAGGACCGGGGAGCTGTTTTTT
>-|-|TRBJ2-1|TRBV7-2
CASSRAFQAVRPKQFF
TGTGCCAGCAGCCGCGCCTTTCAAGCAGTTCGACCTAAACAGTTCTTC
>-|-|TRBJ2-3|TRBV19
CASSILEWGGHPSTDTQYF
TGTGCCAGTAGTATCCTCGAGTGGGGGGGCCACCCTAGCACAGATACGCAGTATTTT
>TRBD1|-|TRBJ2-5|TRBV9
CASSHRGSETQYF
TGTGCCAGCAGCCACAGGGGATCGGAGACCCAGTACTTC
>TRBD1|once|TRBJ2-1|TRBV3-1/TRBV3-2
CASSQHSGGPNEQFF
TGTGCCAGCAGCCAACACTCAGGGGGTCCCAATGAGCAGTTCTTC
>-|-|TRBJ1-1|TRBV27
CASSLSRGLNTEAFF
TGTGCCAGCAGTTTATCGAGGGGCCTGAACACTGAAGCTTTCTTT
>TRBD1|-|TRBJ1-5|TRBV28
CASSTDRGLGPQHF
TGTGCCAGCAGCACTGACAGGGGATTAGGGCCCCAGCATTTT
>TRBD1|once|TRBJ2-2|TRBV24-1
CATSDLPSGTGLVGELFF
TGTGCCACCAGTGATTTGCCATCCGGGACAGGGTTGGTCGGGGAGCTGTTTTTT
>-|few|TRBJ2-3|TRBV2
CAIRNQSPDTDTQYF
TGTGCCATCAGAAATCAGTCACCGGACACAGATACGCAGTATTTT
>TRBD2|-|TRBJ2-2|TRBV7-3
CASSSSGLVFAGELFF
TGTGCCAGCAGCAGCTCCGGACTAGTTTTCGCCGGGGAGCTGTTTTTT
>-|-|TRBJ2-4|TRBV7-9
CASSPKGVSGAKNIQYF
TGTGCCAGCAGCCCAAAGGGGGTATCGGGAGCCAAAAACATTCAGTACTTC
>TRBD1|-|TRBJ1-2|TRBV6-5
CASRPQGQPYGYTF
TGTGCCAGCAGGCCGCAGGGACAGCCCTATGGCTACACCTTC
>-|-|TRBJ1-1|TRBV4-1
CASSRDPNGRNTEAFF
TGCGCCAGCAGCCGAGATCCAAATGGGAGGAACACTGAAGCTTTCTTT
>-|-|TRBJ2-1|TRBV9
CASSVVHGGEQFF
TGTGCCAGCAGCGTAGTTCACGGTGGGGAGCAGTTCTTC
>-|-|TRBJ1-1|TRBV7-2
CASSLREREASAFF
TGTGCCAGCAGCCTTCGGGAGCGTGAGGCCTCGGCTTTCTTT
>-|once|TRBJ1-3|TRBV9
CASSRTLEWNTIYF
TGTGCCAGCAGCCGGACCCTGGAGTGGAACACCATATATTTT
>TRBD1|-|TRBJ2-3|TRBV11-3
CASSKGQNTDTQYF
TGTGCCAGCAGCAAGGGACAGAACACAGATACGCAGTATTTT
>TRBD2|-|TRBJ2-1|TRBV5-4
CASSTGTSGSLGYNEQFF
TGTGCCAGCAGCACCGGGACTAGCGGGAGTCTCGGCTACAATGAGCAGTTCTTC
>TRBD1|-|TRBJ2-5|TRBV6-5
CASSYSTGLGETQYF
TGTGCCAGCAGTTACTCGACAGGGTTGGGAGAGACCCAGTACTTC
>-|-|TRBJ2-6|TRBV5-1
CASSLGVSGANVLTF
TGCGCCAGCAGCTTAGGGGTATCTGGGGCCAACGTCCTGACTTTC
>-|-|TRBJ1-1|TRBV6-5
CASSYFGVYDTEAFF
TGTGCCAGCAGTTACTTCGGGGTGTACGACACTGAAGCTTTCTTT
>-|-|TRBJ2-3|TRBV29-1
CSVKSGTNTDTQYF
TGCAGCGTGAAATCCGGGACCAACACAGATACGCAGTATTTT
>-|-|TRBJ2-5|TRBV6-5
CASSYLGGPGETQYF
TGTGCCAGCAGTTACCTAGGAGGGCCGGGAGAGACCCAGTACTTC